This T cell receptor (beta chain) was recorded in a study of T cell repertoires in ileal Crohn's disease (dated by TCRdb to between 2019 and 2020). Study-level background: The median duration of disease was 7.9 years, and at the time of surgery about a third of patients were active smokers. Every patient underwent surgery because of a complication, which was stricturing disease in approximately 60% and penetrating disease in approximately 40%. About half of the patients received postoperative therapy: 11 received thiopurines and some 20 received anti-TNF agents. Neoterminal ileum biopsies obtained at postoperative colonoscopy were designated as M6 samples. The TCR repertoire was analysed in around 50 patients with Crohn's disease drawn from a prospective multicentre cohort. The study was conducted in parallel with a multicentre cohort that was designed to identify predictors of early endoscopic recurrence following ileocolonic resection. A Rutgeerts score above i0 was used to define endoscopic postoperative recurrence. A total of roughly 150 mucosal samples from approximately 57 patients were sequenced, collected from several sites on the surgical specimen as well as at postoperative endoscopy.

Results and caveats for the whole study, not just this receptor: A significantly higher proportion of clonal expansions was observed in active smokers at surgery than in non-smokers (25.9% vs 17.9%, p=0.02). Compared with CD4 T cells, sorted CD8 T cells held more high-frequency clones, which suggests that the mucosal expansions were mostly CD8. Mucosal CD4 and CD8 T cells were sorted and sequenced only in a subgroup of patients, whose size was not stated. Within the first year after surgery, the timing of postoperative endoscopy varied, and the median delay was almost seven months. Higher high-frequency clone percentages at surgery were associated with endoscopic recurrence; all patients with clonality above 26.8% (18/57) had recurrence.

For commercial TCRB immunosequencing, about 500 nanograms of biopsy DNA were submitted for each sample. A two-step, amplification bias-controlled multiplex PCR was used by Adaptive Biotechnology to amplify CDR3 regions from genomic DNA. Primers for every V and J gene segment were used in the first PCR, and barcodes and Illumina adapters were added in the second PCR. CDR3 libraries were sequenced using an Illumina instrument. Per the authors' processing: Vendor-provided pipelines were combined with custom analysis of raw data in R/Bioconductor under R version 3.3.0. Clonality, which ranges from 0 to 1, was calculated as the inverse of the normalised Shannon entropy across all productive clones. High-frequency clones were defined as the repertoire share of the top 100 clones, retaining only clones passing a 95% confidence test. Overlap between samples was measured with the Morisita-Horn index, while repertoire diversity was measured with the Simpson index. TCRdb stores this immuneACCESS table with in-frame sequences only. Part of the clones is absent; in the studies checked, under half of the shortfall reflects unresolved V genes, and no reason is known for the rest. That table supplies the V and J calls and clone size; D and trimming were determined from the DNA. The sample data list about 62,000 clones, and about 89% of these were observed just once. The ten largest clones represent about 2% of the sample.

The CDR3 has 15 amino acids, counting the end cysteine and phenylalanine. Just CDR3 DNA is preserved here, 45 bases in frame from base 1. Taken from the germline V gene, the CDR1 and CDR2 loops are SGHTA and FQGNSA. The V end gives up 3 bases and the J end 4 bases, leaving 5 bases in the junction not matched to a gene. Worth noting for this clone: This clone's antigen is unknown. No clone much larger than this one lies a single base away; base qualities are absent.

According to the study, the label for this sample's time point signals: neoterminal ileum biopsy at postoperative endoscopy, about 6 months after surgery. Eligible patients were adults with ileal or ileocolonic Crohn's disease who had an indication for ileocolonic resection. Whole ileal mucosal biopsies were stored frozen at -80°C before DNA extraction. A TRizol-based method was used to extract genomic DNA from the frozen whole biopsies, and the DNA was quantified with a NanoDrop 2000 spectrophotometer. The sequence derives from an adult with Crohn's disease. Recombination linked TRBV7-2 to TRBJ1-2, with 10 bases aligning to TRBD1. Sequencing input: ileal tissue. The DNA sequence is TGTGCCAGCAGCTTGGACAGGGGGACTCGCTATGGCTACACCTTC. Its translation reads: CASSLDRGTRYGYTF. Extended through the reference TRBV7-2 and TRBJ1-2 proteins, this CDR3 yields the full variable domain: GAGVSQSPSNKVTEKGKDVELRCDPISGHTALYWYRQSLGQGLEFLIYFQGNSAPDKSGLPSDRFSAERTGGSVSTLTIQRTQQEDSAVYLCASSLDRGTRYGYTFGSGTRLTVV.